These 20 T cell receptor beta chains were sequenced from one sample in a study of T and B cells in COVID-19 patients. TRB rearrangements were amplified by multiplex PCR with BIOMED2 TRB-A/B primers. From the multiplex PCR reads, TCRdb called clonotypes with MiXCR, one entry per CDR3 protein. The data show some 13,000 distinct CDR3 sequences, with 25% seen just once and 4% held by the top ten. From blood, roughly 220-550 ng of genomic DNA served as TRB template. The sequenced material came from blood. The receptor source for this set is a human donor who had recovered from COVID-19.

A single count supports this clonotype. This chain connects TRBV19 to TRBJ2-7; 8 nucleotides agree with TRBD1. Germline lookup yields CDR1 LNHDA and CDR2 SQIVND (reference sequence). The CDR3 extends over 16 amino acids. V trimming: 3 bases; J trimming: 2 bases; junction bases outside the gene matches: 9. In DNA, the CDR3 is TGTGCCAGTAGTATGGTGGCAGGGGGCGGAACCTACGAGCAGTACTTC. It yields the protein CASSMVAGGGTYEQYF.

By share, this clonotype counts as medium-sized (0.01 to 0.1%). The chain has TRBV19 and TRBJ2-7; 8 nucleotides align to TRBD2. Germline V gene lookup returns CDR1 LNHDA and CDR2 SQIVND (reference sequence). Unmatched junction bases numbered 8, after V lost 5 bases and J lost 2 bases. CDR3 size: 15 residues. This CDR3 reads CASSPSGGLTYEQYF. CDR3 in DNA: TGTGCCAGTAGTCCTTCGGGGGGGCTTACCTACGAGCAGTACTTC.

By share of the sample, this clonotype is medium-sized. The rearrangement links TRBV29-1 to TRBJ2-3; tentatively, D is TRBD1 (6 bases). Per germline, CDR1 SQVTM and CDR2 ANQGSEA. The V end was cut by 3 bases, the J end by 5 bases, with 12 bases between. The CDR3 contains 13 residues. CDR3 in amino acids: CSVEARGGDTQYF. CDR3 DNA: TGCAGCGTTGAGGCCAGGGGTGGAGATACGCAGTATTTT.

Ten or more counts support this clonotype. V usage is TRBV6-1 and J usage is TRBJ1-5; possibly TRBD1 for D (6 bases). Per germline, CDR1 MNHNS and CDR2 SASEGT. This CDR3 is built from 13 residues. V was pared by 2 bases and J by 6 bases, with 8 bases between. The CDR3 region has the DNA TGTGCCAGCAGTGAACCGGACAGTCAGCCCCAGCATTTT. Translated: CASSEPDSQPQHF.

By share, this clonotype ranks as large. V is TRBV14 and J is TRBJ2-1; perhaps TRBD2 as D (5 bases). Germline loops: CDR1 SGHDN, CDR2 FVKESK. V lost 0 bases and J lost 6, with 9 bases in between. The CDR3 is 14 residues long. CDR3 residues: CASSQDRGINEQFF. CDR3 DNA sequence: TGTGCCAGCAGCCAAGATCGAGGGATCAATGAGCAGTTCTTC.

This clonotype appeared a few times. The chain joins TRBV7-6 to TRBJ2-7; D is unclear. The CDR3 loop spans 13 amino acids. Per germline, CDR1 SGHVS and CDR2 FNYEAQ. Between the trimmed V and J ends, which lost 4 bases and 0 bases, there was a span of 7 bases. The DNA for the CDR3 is TGTGCCAGCAGCTCTTATTCCTCCTACGAGCAGTACTTC. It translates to CASSSYSSYEQYF.

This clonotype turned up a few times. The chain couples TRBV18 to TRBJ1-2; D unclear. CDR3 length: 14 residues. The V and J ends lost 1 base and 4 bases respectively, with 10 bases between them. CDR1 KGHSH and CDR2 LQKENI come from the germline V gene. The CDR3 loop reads CASSPRRESYGYTF. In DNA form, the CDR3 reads TGTGCCAGCTCACCACGGAGGGAGAGCTATGGCTACACCTTC.

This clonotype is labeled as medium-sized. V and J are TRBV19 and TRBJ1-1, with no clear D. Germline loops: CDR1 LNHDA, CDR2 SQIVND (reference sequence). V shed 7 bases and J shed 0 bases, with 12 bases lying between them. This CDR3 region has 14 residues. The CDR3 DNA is TGTGCCAGTACTTATGCCTACATGAACACTGAAGCTTTCTTT. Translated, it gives CASTYAYMNTEAFF.

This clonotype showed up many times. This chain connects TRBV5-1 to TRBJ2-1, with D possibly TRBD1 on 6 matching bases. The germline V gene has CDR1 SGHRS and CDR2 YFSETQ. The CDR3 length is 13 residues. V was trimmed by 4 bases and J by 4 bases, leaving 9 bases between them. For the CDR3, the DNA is TGCGCCAGCAGCCTCGGACAGTACAATGAGCAGTTCTTC. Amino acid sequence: CASSLGQYNEQFF.

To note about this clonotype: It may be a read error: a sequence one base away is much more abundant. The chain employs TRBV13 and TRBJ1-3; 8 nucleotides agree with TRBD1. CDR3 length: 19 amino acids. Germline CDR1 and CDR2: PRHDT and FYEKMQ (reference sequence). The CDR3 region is CASSFRTFRTGTTGSTIYF. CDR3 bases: TGTGCCAGCAGCTTCCGCACCTTTCGGACAGGGACTACTGGAAGCACCATATATTTT.

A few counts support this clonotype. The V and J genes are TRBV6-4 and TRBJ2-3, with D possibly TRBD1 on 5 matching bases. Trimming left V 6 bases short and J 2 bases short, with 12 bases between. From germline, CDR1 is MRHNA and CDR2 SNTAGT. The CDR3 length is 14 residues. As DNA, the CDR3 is TGTGCCAGCAGAAGGACATCTGACACAGATACGCAGTATTTT. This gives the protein CASRRTSDTDTQYF.

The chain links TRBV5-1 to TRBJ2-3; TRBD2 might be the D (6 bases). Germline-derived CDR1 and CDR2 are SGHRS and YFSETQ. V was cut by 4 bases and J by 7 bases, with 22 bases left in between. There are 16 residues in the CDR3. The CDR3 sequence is CASSASVADSLNTQYF. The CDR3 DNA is TGCGCCAGCAGCGCCTCGGTAGCGGACTCCCTCAATACGCAGTATTTT.

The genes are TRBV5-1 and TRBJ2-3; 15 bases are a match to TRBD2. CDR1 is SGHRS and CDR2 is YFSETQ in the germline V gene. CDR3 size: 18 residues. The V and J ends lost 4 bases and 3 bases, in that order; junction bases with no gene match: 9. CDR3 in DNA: TGCGCCAGCAGCCGTGGACTAGCGGGAGGGCCAGGAACAGATACGCAGTATTTT. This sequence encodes CASSRGLAGGPGTDTQYF.

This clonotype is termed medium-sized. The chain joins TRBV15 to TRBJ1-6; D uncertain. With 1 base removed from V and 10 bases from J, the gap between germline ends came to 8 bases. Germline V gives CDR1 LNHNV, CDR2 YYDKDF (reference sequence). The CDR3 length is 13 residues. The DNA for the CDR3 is TGTGCCACCAGCAGAGGGAGGGAATCACCCCTCCACTTT. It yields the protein CATSRGRESPLHF. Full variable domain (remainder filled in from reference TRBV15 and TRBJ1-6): DAMVIQNPRYQVTQFGKPVTLSCSQTLNHNVMYWYQQKSSQAPKLLFHYYDKDFNNEADTPDNFQSRRPNTSFCFLDIRSPGLGDTAMYLCATSRGRESPLHFGNGTRLTVT.

The CDR3 spells CASSLQYEQYF. The CDR3 DNA follows: TGTGCCAGCAGTTTACAGTACGAGCAGTACTTC. The V call is TRBV28, the J call TRBJ2-7, with D unresolved. Germline assignment: CDR1 MDHEN and CDR2 SYDVKM. Trimming stripped 2 bases from V and 4 bases from J, with 3 bases between. CDR3 length: 11 residues.

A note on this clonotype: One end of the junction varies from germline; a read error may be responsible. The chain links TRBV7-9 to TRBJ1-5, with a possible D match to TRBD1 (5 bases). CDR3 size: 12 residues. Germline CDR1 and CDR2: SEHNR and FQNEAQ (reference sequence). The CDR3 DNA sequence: TGTACCAGCGGGGCTAGCAATCAGCCCCAGCATTTT. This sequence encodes CTSGASNQPQHF.

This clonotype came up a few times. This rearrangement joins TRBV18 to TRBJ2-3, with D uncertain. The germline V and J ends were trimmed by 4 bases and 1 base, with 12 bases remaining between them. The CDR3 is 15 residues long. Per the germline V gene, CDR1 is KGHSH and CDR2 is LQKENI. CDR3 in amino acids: CASSLNPAGTDTQYF. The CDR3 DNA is TGTGCCAGCTCACTGAACCCTGCAGGCACAGATACGCAGTATTTT.

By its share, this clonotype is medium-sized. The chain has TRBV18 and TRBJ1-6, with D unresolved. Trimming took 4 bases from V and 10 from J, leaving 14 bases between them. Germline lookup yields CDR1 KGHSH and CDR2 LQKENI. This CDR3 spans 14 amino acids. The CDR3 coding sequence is TGTGCCAGCTCACGTATTCGCACCGGATCACCCCTCCACTTT. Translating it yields CASSRIRTGSPLHF.

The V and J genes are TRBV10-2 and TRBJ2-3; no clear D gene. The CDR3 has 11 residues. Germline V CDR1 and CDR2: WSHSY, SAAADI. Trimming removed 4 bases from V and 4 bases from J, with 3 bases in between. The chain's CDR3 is CASSVSDTQYF. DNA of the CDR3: TGCGCCAGCAGTGTTTCAGATACGCAGTATTTT.

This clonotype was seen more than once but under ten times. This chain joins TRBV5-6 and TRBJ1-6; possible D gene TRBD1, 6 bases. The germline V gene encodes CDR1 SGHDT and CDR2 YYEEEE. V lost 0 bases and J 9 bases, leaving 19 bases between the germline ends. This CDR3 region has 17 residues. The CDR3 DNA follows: TGTGCCAGCAGCTTGGGGGCAAGGGGTAGGGGGGCTTCACCCCTCCACTTT. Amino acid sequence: CASSLGARGRGASPLHF.